A selection of T cell receptor beta chains follows, all from one sample in a study of blood T cells in healthy people across ages. One entry per CDR3 protein results from TCRdb running MiXCR on the 5' RACE reads. Of around 1,500,000 distinct CDR3 sequences listed, approximately 42% were seen once; the top ten hold roughly 7.9%. The sample taken for sequencing was blood. The origin of the receptors is a woman younger than 35 in good health. The CDR3 runs from the conserved cysteine through the conserved F or W.

V gene | CDR3 protein
TRBV6-5 | CASSSSPAAGWNHNEQFF
TRBV27 | CASSSLFHPGQGTAYYGYTF
TRBV12-3/TRBV12-4 | CASSHPHEGSGEQYF
TRBV2 | CASSEARGFETQYF
TRBV4-1 | CASSQAPPATYNEQYF
TRBV6-1 | CASSEGVGNQPQHF
TRBV10-2 | CASNPLLAATSYNEQFF
TRBV6-5 | CASSFSGAGELFF
TRBV5-1 | CASSSNYLRTANYEQYF
TRBV29-1 | CSVESGDGTQYF
TRBV7-7 | CASSTGLQETQYF
TRBV4-1 | CASSQDPAGYNEQFF
TRBV4-1 | CASSQKGLAQETQYF
TRBV2 | CASSEGFLKINTEAFF
TRBV18 | CASSPGALAQSTYEQYF
TRBV9 | CAPPGNSYEQYF
TRBV6-5 | CASSRRGLLNEQFF
TRBV6-5 | CASSNQAENYGYTF
TRBV6-5 | CASSAGPTYYGYTF